These T cell receptor beta chains were read from a single sample in a study of cytomegalovirus exposure and HLA in healthy donors. Sequenced by immunoSEQ multiplex PCR; TCRdb stores in-frame clones only, minus some. The data contain about 77,000 clones, around 84% of them singletons. Material for sequencing was PBMCs. These receptors all come from a man in his forties in good health and CMV-seronegative. CDR3s include the opening cysteine and the closing phenylalanine or tryptophan. Each record gives: clone size, V gene, CDR3 protein. For some rows the clone size is stated as once, few or many, or as a class when expanded; others skip it.

clone_size: .; v_call: TRBV28; cdr3_aa: CASSPQGAQRGYTF
clone_size: .; v_call: TRBV5-6; cdr3_aa: CASSAQGYGELFF
clone_size: .; v_call: TRBV30; cdr3_aa: CAWNSGAGNTIYF
clone_size: .; v_call: TRBV5-1; cdr3_aa: CASRPGLGPEQFF
clone_size: .; v_call: TRBV7-9; cdr3_aa: CASSLRDTSSRNIQYF
clone_size: .; v_call: TRBV7-2; cdr3_aa: CASSGQILYEQYF
clone_size: .; v_call: TRBV4-2; cdr3_aa: CASSPLLHEAGGTDTQYF
clone_size: .; v_call: TRBV7-9; cdr3_aa: CASSFRTGTTNEKLFF
clone_size: .; v_call: TRBV5-1; cdr3_aa: CASRREREGLTKTGELFF
clone_size: .; v_call: TRBV5-6; cdr3_aa: CASSIQGNEQFF
clone_size: few; v_call: TRBV2; cdr3_aa: CASKPGNAEAFF
clone_size: .; v_call: TRBV7-6; cdr3_aa: CASSSGAGVSNQPQHF
clone_size: .; v_call: TRBV25-1; cdr3_aa: CASSGTSVQQETQYF
clone_size: .; v_call: TRBV5-1; cdr3_aa: CASSLQGQPYGYTF
clone_size: .; v_call: TRBV9; cdr3_aa: CASSVGLAGWGGDTQYF
clone_size: .; v_call: TRBV6-5; cdr3_aa: CASSSPPKYEQYF